This is a list of T cell receptor beta chains from one sample in a study of T cell repertoires in aging, cancer and after chemotherapy. One entry per CDR3 protein, called by TCRdb with MiXCR from the multiplex PCR reads. Of about 3,800 distinct CDR3 sequences in the sample, more than 25% were seen once. Material for sequencing was blood. All receptors derive from a human donor with a solid tumor. The CDR3 runs from the conserved cysteine through the conserved F or W.

J | V | CDR3
TRBJ2-7 | TRBV6-1 | CASSATTGAAEQYF
TRBJ2-1 | TRBV19 | CASRASGEFNEQFF
TRBJ1-5 | TRBV5-5 | CASSLNVRSNQPQHF
TRBJ2-5 | TRBV20-1 | CSARWDKEETQYF
TRBJ1-1 | TRBV7-2 | CASSLAAGSTQAFF
TRBJ2-7 | TRBV29-1 | CSAETGTYEQYF
TRBJ2-4 | TRBV10-3 | CAISDKGEVADIQYF
TRBJ1-1 | TRBV5-6 | CASSLEAVTEAFF
TRBJ2-4 | TRBV5-6 | CASSLGQVAKNIQYF
TRBJ1-3 | TRBV27 | CASRRTAGNTIYF
TRBJ2-7 | TRBV6-5 | CASSYLDANYEQYF
TRBJ1-1 | TRBV29-1 | CSVGRILTTEAFF
TRBJ2-3 | TRBV18 | CASSPLPQGSSDTQYF
TRBJ2-7 | TRBV24-1 | CATSPDSPTSYEQYF
TRBJ1-6 | TRBV20-1 | CSARDHGGAYNSPLHF
TRBJ2-5 | TRBV7-2 | CASSLGGSPETQYF
TRBJ1-4 | TRBV12-3/TRBV12-4 | CASRERRGSEKLFF
TRBJ1-1 | TRBV6-5 | CASSWNTEAFF
TRBJ2-1 | TRBV4-3 | CASSQLPGQGSGNEQFF
TRBJ1-3 | TRBV6-6 | CASSRRQGAWGNTIYF
TRBJ1-1 | TRBV19 | CASSIDRATEAFF
TRBJ2-7 | TRBV6-2/TRBV6-3 | CASTRGGLENEQYF
TRBJ2-6 | TRBV18 | CASSPRNSGANVLTF
TRBJ2-3 | TRBV27 | CASSPGGGPSTDTQYF
TRBJ1-1 | TRBV12-3/TRBV12-4 | CASSSDRTEAFF
TRBJ2-1 | TRBV6-1 | CASSDLWGKTSYNEQFF
TRBJ2-7 | TRBV27 | CASSLSAGGPGQYF
TRBJ2-5 | TRBV21-1 | CASTRSGSRTQETQYF
TRBJ1-2 | TRBV5-1 | CASSPGTGGYGYTF
TRBJ2-7 | TRBV19 | CASSIRGETYEQYF
TRBJ2-6 | TRBV19 | CASREDRAGANVLTF
TRBJ2-1 | TRBV30 | CAWSVLAGYNEQFF
TRBJ2-3 | TRBV5-1 | CASSTGTSGGRSTDTQYF
TRBJ2-5 | TRBV7-6 | CASSLGNGVLRQETQYF
TRBJ2-2 | TRBV7-3 | CASSLRGPNTGELFF
TRBJ2-1 | TRBV7-6 | CASRPQRTLRIYNEQFF
TRBJ1-5 | TRBV6-1 | CGSSPQDRGRQPQHF
TRBJ2-3 | TRBV5-6 | CASSPWADTQYF
TRBJ2-3 | TRBV13 | CASSLGGPDTDTQYF
TRBJ1-5 | TRBV7-2 | CASSLGPPGTSHQPQHF
TRBJ1-6 | TRBV5-1 | CASSRALQGESYNSPLHF
TRBJ2-7 | TRBV20-1 | CSGPDRGDEQYF
TRBJ2-2 | TRBV12-3/TRBV12-4 | CASSPDTGELFF
TRBJ1-1 | TRBV7-2 | CASSKGSSNLRGTEAFF
TRBJ2-1 | TRBV6-6 | CASSPVGLLYNEQFF
TRBJ1-1 | TRBV20-1 | CSAGRTGGYTEAFF
TRBJ1-1 | TRBV18 | CASSPSSQGEGGAFF
TRBJ2-5 | TRBV7-2 | CASSRTGAGARETQYF
TRBJ2-7 | TRBV5-6 | CASSLEVYEQYF
TRBJ1-5 | TRBV6-2/TRBV6-3 | CASTTGYNQPQHF
TRBJ1-1 | TRBV6-5 | CASSYSWGMNTEAFF
TRBJ1-5 | TRBV5-6 | CASSETGAGQPQHF
TRBJ2-2 | TRBV7-9 | CASRTQTTPGELFF